This T cell receptor beta chain emerged from a study of blood T cell repertoires in COVID-19 (dated by TCRdb to 2020 to 2022). At the level of the whole study: Samples covering the acute and convalescent phases of COVID-19 were provided by collaborators in the United States, Italy and Spain. Where HLA class I and class II types were available, the types were taken from metadata supplied by the sample provider, not from assay-based typing. The sample metadata nearly always contained a de-identified subject ID, COVID-19 status, age in years and sex. The material from the prospective study consisted of cDNA or gDNA derived from T cells, B-cell-depleted T cells, or PBMCs. The dataset comprised deeply sampled blood TCRbeta repertoires from subjects exposed to, actively infected with, or recovered from COVID-19. Samples came from the ongoing ImmuneRACE study (first 160 participants) plus 1,254 subjects from 6 global collaborators. The repertoires were released in a freely available public database meant as a resource for research on the immune response to SARS-CoV-2. General study outcomes and caveats: The quantity of clinical and demographic metadata differed by source and by participant and was supplied without curation.

In the prospective study, participants were 18 to 89 years old, resided in fewer than 25 geographic areas of the United States, and were enrolled through a virtual design. In the prospective study, participants were assigned to cohorts based on the clinical history participants reported in a screening survey and a study questionnaire. Exposed participants were defined as having been in contact with someone with a PCR-confirmed or clinician-diagnosed COVID-19 case within 2 weeks of study entry. In the prospective study, mobile phlebotomists collected whole blood, serum and a nasopharyngeal or oropharyngeal swab from each participant. Prospective study participants could optionally give additional blood draws and questionnaires over a 2-month period. Before DNA extraction, blood samples from the prospective study were shipped at room temperature or frozen. This clone was counted once. The target of this receptor is not known. Within one base of it there is no much larger clone, and no base qualities were kept.

V has 3 bases trimmed and J has 8 bases trimmed; junction bases matching no gene number 8. The germline V gene (reference sequence) yields LNHDA for CDR1 and SQIVND for CDR2. The CDR3, cysteine through phenylalanine, is 16 amino acids long. Left in the record is the CDR3 DNA by itself, 48 bases read in frame from the first base. TCRbeta CDR3 regions were amplified from genomic DNA using the immunoSEQ Assay, a bias-controlled multiplex PCR. The published analysis was carried out like this. The number of nucleated cells in each sample was estimated from the amplification of reference gene primers within the assay. To quantify the absolute abundance of each unique TCRbeta CDR3 rearrangement, sequence reads were collapsed and filtered. Productive Simpson clonality was computed per sample as the square root of Simpson's diversity index over productive rearrangements. TCRdb holds this immuneACCESS table with in-frame rearrangements only. Some clones are missing; in checked studies, unresolved V genes explain under half, and the rest has no known cause. The V and J calls and clone size are taken from that table; D and trimming were inferred from the DNA. Here the sample has some 300,000 clones; roughly nine tenths occur a single time. The ten largest clones represent roughly 2.8% of the sample.

This receptor was obtained from a woman in her forties or fifties who had been exposed to COVID-19. Input material: PBMCs or T cells enriched from blood (not recorded which). The chain uses TRBV19 and TRBJ2-3, with 13 bases aligning to TRBD2. The DNA is as follows: TGTGCCAGTAGTATTAAGGGACTAGCGGGATCGGGTACGCAGTATTTT. This is translated as CASSIKGLAGSGTQYF.